A single sample gave rise to the 13 T cell receptor beta chains below, sequenced in a study of blood T cell repertoires in COVID-19. Clones were sequenced by immunoSEQ multiplex PCR, and TCRdb holds only the in-frame ones, with some missing. The sample has around 140,000 clones; 88% are singletons. The sequenced material came from peripheral blood. The receptor set was obtained from a human donor in a cohort sampled during active COVID-19.

The chain carries TRBV7-6 and TRBJ2-1, with D possibly being TRBD2 (7 bases). CDR1 and CDR2 (germline): SGHVS, FNYEAQ. Deletions cut 5 bases from V and 4 bases from J, with 24 bases between. This CDR3 has 18 amino acids. CDR3 loop: CASSGLRVQGGGYNEQFF. The DNA of the CDR3 is TGTGCCAGCAGCGGACTGAGGGTACAAGGGGGGGGTTACAATGAGCAGTTCTTC.

The chain couples TRBV12-5 to TRBJ2-1; D perhaps matches TRBD1 (6 bases). Trimming cost V 0 bases and J 4 bases, with 25 bases left between them. Per the germline V gene, CDR1 is LGHNT and CDR2 is FRNRAP. The CDR3 contains 20 residues. The CDR3 spells CASGLVGGRGLTKGYNEQFF. The DNA for the CDR3 is TGTGCTAGTGGTTTGGTAGGCGGCAGGGGCCTTACGAAGGGTTACAATGAGCAGTTCTTC.

The rearrangement links TRBV5-1 to TRBJ1-2; D is undetermined. Trimming shortened V by 0 bases and J by 8 bases, and 11 bases separated the two germline ends. Germline V gives CDR1 SGHRS, CDR2 YFSETQ. This CDR3 spans 13 amino acids. CDR3 in amino acids: CASSLGGVKGYTF. CDR3 nucleotide sequence: TGCGCCAGCAGCTTGGGGGGAGTGAAAGGCTACACCTTC. Variable domain in full (rest from reference TRBV5-1 and TRBJ1-2): KAGVTQTPRYLIKTRGQQVTLSCSPISGHRSVSWYQQTPGQGLQFLFEYFSETQRNKGNFPGRFSGRQFSNSRSEMNVSTLELGDSALYLCASSLGGVKGYTFGSGTRLTVV.

V gene TRBV15 combines with J gene TRBJ2-3; TRBD2 aligns across 9 bases. J was trimmed by 0 bases and V by 2 bases; bases with no gene match: 3. Germline CDR1 is LNHNV and CDR2 is YYDKDF (reference sequence). This CDR3 region has 16 residues. The CDR3 DNA reads TGTGCCACCAGCAGACTAGCGGGGACTAGCACAGATACGCAGTATTTT. This encodes CATSRLAGTSTDTQYF.

J is TRBJ2-5 and V is TRBV6-5; D may be TRBD2 (6 bases). CDR1 is MNHEY and CDR2 is SVGAGI in the germline V gene. The CDR3 is made up of 13 amino acids. The V end was cut by 6 bases, the J end by 1 base, with 9 bases between. In nucleotides, the CDR3 is TGTGCCAGCAGGGGACTTTCCCAAGAGACCCAGTACTTC. It encodes CASRGLSQETQYF.

The chain couples TRBV7-2 to TRBJ2-2; possible D gene TRBD2, 5 bases. The CDR3 covers 13 residues. The germline V and J ends were trimmed by 3 bases and 7 bases, with 9 bases remaining between them. CDR1 and CDR2 (germline): SGHTA, FQGNSA. The CDR3 sequence: CASSLVGGGELFF. The CDR3 nucleotides are TGTGCCAGCAGCTTGGTAGGAGGCGGGGAGCTGTTTTTT. Full variable domain (remainder filled in from reference TRBV7-2 and TRBJ2-2): GAGVSQSPSNKVTEKGKDVELRCDPISGHTALYWYRQSLGQGLEFLIYFQGNSAPDKSGLPSDRFSAERTGGSVSTLTIQRTQQEDSAVYLCASSLVGGGELFFGEGSRLTVL.

V and J are TRBV20-1 and TRBJ2-7, with TRBD2 matching over 8 bases. Germline values: CDR1 DFQATT, CDR2 SNEGSKA (reference sequence). Trimming took 3 bases from V and 2 from J; bases not matched to a gene: 3. The CDR3 is made up of 13 amino acids. Here the CDR3 reads CSASQGLAYEQYF. Here the CDR3 DNA reads TGCAGTGCTAGTCAGGGACTAGCCTACGAGCAGTACTTC.

As regards this clone: An end of the junction differs from the germline gene, which may be a read error. V is TRBV7-7 and J is TRBJ2-1; 8 bases align to TRBD2. Germline V gene sequence: CDR1 SSHAT, CDR2 FNYEAQ (reference sequence). The CDR3 contains 15 residues. The CDR3 reads CASSLSGGSYNEQFF. The CDR3 DNA reads as TGTGCTAGCAGCCTGAGCGGGGGCTCCTACAATGAGCAGTTCTTC.

The V call is TRBV5-4, the J call TRBJ1-1, with unresolved D. In germline, CDR1 is SGHNT, CDR2 YYREEE (reference sequence). The CDR3 runs 13 residues. V lost 3 bases and J 0 bases, leaving 6 bases between the germline ends. CDR3 sequence (DNA): TGTGCCAGCAGCTGGGCGATGAACACTGAAGCTTTCTTT. Its protein is CASSWAMNTEAFF.

CDR3 residues: CASSLDPSGGQFF. CDR3 nucleotide sequence: TGTGCCAGCAGCTTAGATCCCTCAGGTGGGCAGTTCTTC. The chain links TRBV11-2 to TRBJ2-1; the D is unclear. CDR3 length: 13 amino acids. From germline, CDR1 is SGHAT and CDR2 FQNNGV. V was trimmed by 0 bases and J by 12 bases, leaving 12 bases between them.

This clone was picked up one time. The chain couples TRBV9 to TRBJ2-7, with 7 nucleotides matching TRBD1. The junction had 8 bases not matched to a gene; V was cut back by 0 bases and J by 5 bases. CDR1 and CDR2 from the germline V gene are SGDLS and YYNGEE. The CDR3 totals 15 residues. Written as DNA, the CDR3 is TGTGCCAGCAGCGTAGATGGTAAGGGGGCGCACGAGCAGTACTTC. Amino acid sequence: CASSVDGKGAHEQYF.

The chain couples TRBV9 to TRBJ2-3; possibly TRBD2 for D (5 bases). This CDR3 has 18 residues. From germline, CDR1 is SGDLS and CDR2 YYNGEE. Trimming stripped 0 bases from V and 0 bases from J, with 17 bases between. The DNA of the CDR3 is TGTGCCAGCAGCGTAGGCGGGTACCCGTTCACTAGCACAGATACGCAGTATTTT. It yields the protein CASSVGGYPFTSTDTQYF.

The count of this clone is one. The V gene is TRBV9, the J gene TRBJ2-5; 8 nucleotides align to TRBD2. Germline lookup yields CDR1 SGDLS and CDR2 YYNGEE. Unmatched junction bases numbered 6, after V lost 1 base and J lost 4 bases. CDR3 length: 15 amino acids. The CDR3, as DNA: TGTGCCAGCAGCGTACGGGGGGGTCCAAGAGAGACCCAGTACTTC. This encodes CASSVRGGPRETQYF.